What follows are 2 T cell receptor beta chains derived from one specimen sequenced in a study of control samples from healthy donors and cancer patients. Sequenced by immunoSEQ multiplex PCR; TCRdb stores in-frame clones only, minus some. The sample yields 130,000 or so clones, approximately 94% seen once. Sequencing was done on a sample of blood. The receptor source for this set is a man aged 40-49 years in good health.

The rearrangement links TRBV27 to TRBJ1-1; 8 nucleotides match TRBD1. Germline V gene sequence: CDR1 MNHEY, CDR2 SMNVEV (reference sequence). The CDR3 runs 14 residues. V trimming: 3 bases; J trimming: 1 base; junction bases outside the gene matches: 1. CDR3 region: CASSFDRGNTEAFF. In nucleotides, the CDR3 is TGTGCCAGCAGTTTCGACAGGGGGAACACTGAAGCTTTCTTT.

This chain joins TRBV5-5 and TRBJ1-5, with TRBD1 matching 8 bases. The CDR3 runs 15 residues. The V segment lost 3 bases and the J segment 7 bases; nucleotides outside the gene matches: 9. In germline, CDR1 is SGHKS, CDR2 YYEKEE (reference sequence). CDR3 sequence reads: CASSSDQGAEQPQHF. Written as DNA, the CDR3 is TGTGCCAGCAGCTCGGACCAGGGGGCTGAACAGCCCCAGCATTTT.